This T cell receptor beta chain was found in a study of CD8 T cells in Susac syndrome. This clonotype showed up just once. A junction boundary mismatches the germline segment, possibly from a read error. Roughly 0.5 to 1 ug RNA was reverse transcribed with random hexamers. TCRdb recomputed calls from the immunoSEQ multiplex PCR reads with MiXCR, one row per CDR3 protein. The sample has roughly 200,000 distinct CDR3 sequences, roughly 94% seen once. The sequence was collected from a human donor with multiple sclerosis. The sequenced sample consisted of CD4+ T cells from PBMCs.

This CDR3 is CASSPPGRSGGAVF. CDR3 sequence (DNA): TGTGCCAGCTCACCACCGGGCCGGAGCGGGGGGGCTGTCTTC. V is TRBV18 and J is TRBJ2-1; 10 bases are shared with TRBD2. The CDR3 loop spans 14 amino acids. CDR1 is KGHSH and CDR2 is LQKENI in the germline V gene.